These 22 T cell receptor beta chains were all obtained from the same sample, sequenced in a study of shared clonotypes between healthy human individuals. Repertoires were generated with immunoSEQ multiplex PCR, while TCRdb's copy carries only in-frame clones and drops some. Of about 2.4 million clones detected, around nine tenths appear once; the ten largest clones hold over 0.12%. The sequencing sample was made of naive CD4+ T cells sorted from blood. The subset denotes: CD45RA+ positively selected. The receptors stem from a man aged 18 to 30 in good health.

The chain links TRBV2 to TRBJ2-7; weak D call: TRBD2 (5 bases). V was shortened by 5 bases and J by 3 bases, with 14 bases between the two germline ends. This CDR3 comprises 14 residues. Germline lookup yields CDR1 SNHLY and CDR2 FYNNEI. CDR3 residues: CASSSSGKNYEQYF. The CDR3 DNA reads TGTGCCAGCAGTTCCTCCGGGAAGAACTACGAGCAGTACTTC. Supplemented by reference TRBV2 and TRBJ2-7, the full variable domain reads EPEVTQTPSHQVTQMGQEVILRCVPISNHLYFYWYRQILGQKVEFLVSFYNNEISEKSEIFDDQFSVERPDGSNFTLKIRSTKLEDSAMYFCASSSSGKNYEQYFGPGTRLTVT.

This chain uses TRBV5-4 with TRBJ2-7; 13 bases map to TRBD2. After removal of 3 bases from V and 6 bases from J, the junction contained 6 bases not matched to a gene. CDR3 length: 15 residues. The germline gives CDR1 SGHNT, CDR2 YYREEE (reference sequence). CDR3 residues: CASSSLAGGPSEQYF. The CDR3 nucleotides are TGTGCCAGCAGCTCACTAGCGGGAGGGCCTTCCGAGCAGTACTTC.

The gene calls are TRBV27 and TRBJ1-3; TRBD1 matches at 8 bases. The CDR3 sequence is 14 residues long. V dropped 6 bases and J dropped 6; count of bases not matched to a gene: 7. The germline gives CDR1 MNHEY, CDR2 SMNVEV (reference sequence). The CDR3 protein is CASSRTGKENTIYF. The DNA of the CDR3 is TGTGCCAGCAGCCGGACAGGGAAGGAAAACACCATATATTTT.

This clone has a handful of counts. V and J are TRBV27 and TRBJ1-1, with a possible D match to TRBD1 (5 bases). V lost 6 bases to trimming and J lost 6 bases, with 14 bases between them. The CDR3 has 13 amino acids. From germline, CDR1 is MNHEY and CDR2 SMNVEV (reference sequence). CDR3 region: CASRRGRGAEAFF. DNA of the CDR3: TGTGCCAGCAGGAGAGGGCGAGGGGCTGAAGCTTTCTTT.

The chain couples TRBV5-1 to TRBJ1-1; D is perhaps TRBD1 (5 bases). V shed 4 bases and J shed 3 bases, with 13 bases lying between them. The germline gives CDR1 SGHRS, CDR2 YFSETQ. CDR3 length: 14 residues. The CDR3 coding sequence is TGCGCCAGCAGCACCGGGGCCATGGACACTGAAGCTTTCTTT. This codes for CASSTGAMDTEAFF.

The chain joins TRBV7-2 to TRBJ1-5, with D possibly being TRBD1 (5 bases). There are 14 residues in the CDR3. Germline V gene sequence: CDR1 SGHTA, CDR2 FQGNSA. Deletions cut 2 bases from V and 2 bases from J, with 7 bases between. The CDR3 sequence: CASSLSTGNQPQHF. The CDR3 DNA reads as TGTGCCAGCAGCTTATCGACAGGCAATCAGCCCCAGCATTTT.

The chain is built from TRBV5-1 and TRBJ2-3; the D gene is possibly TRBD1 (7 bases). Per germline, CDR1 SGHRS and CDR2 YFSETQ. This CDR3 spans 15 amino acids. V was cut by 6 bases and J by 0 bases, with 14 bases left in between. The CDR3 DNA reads TGCGCCAGCACCCTGGAGGGGGCGAGCACAGATACGCAGTATTTT. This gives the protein CASTLEGASTDTQYF.

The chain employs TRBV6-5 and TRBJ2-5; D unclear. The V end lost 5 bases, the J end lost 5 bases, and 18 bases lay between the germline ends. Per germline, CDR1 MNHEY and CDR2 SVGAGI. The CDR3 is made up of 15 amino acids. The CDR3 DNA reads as TGTGCCAGCAGTCGCCAGCAACAGACGAGGGAGACCCAGTACTTC. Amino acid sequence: CASSRQQQTRETQYF.

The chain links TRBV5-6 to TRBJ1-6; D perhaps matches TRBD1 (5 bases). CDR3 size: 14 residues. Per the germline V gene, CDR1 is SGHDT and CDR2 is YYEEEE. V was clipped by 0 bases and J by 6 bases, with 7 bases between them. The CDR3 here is CASSLAGLNSPLHF. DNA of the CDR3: TGTGCCAGCAGCTTGGCAGGGCTTAATTCACCCCTCCACTTT.

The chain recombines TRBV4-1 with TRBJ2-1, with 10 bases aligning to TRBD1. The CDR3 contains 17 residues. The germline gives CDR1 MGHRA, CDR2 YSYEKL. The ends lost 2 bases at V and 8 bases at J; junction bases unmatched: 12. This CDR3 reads CASSQRSTGGARDEQFF. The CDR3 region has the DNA TGCGCCAGCAGCCAACGTTCGACAGGGGGCGCCAGGGATGAGCAGTTCTTC.

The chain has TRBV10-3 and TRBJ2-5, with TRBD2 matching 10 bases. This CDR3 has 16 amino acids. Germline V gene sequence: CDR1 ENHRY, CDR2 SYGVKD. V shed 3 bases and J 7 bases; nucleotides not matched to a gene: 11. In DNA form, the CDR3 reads TGTGCCATCAGTGACTCCGGGATTTCTAGCGGGGGGACCCAGTACTTC. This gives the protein CAISDSGISSGGTQYF.

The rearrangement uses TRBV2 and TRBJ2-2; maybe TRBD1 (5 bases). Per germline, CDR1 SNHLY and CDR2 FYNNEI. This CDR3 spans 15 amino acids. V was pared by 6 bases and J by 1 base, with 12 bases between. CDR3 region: CASRPDRKNTGELFF. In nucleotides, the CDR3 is TGTGCCAGCAGACCAGACAGAAAGAACACCGGGGAGCTGTTTTTT. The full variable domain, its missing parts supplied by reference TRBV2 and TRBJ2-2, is EPEVTQTPSHQVTQMGQEVILRCVPISNHLYFYWYRQILGQKVEFLVSFYNNEISEKSEIFDDQFSVERPDGSNFTLKIRSTKLEDSAMYFCASRPDRKNTGELFFGEGSRLTVL.

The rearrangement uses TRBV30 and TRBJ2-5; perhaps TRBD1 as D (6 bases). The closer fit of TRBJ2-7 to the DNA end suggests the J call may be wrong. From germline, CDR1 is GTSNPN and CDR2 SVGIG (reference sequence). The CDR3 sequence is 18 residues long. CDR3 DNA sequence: TGTGCCTGGAGTCCCTTCCTCCTTTCAGGGGCTAATTACTACGAGCAGTACTTC. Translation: CAWSPFLLSGANYYEQYF.

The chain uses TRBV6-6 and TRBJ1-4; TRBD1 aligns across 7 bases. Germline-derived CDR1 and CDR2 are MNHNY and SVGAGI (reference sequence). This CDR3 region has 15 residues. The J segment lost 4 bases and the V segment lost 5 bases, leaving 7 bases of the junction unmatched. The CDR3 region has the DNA TGTGCCAGCAGTAACGGACAGGTCCGTAATGAAAAACTGTTTTTT. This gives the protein CASSNGQVRNEKLFF.

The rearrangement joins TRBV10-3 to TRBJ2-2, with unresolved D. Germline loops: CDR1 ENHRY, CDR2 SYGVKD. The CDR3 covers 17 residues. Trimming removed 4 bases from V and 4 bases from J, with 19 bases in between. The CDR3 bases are TGTGCCATCAGTGCTGCCCGGGTGGGATCTGGCACCGGGGAGCTGTTTTTT. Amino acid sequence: CAISAARVGSGTGELFF.

The CDR3 nucleotides read TGTGCCAGCAGGGACAGGGCGGGACAAGAGACCCAGTACTTC. Its protein is CASRDRAGQETQYF. The chain combines TRBV2 with TRBJ2-5; 8 bases are shared with TRBD1. CDR3 size: 14 residues. The germline gives CDR1 SNHLY, CDR2 FYNNEI. Trimming at V came to 6 bases and at J to 2 bases, leaving 5 bases not matched to a gene.

As DNA, the CDR3 is TGTGCCAGTAGTATAGGGACTAGCGAGACCACAGATACGCAGTATTTT. It yields the protein CASSIGTSETTDTQYF. The chain is built from TRBV19 and TRBJ2-3; 9 nucleotides agree with TRBD2. V lost 1 base, J lost 2 bases, and 4 bases stayed unmatched. The germline CDR1 and CDR2 sequences are LNHDA and SQIVND (reference sequence). The CDR3 contains 16 residues.

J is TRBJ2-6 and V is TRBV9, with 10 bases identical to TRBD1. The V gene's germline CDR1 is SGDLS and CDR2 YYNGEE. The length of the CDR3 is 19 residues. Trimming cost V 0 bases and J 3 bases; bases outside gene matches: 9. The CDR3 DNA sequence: TGTGCCAGCAGCGTAGCTTATGGGACAGGGGCCCTTGGGGCCAACGTCCTGACTTTC. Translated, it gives CASSVAYGTGALGANVLTF.

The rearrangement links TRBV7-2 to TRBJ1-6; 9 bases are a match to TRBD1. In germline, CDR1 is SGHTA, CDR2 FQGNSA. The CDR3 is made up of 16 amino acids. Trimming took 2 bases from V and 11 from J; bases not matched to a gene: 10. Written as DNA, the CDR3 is TGTGCCAGCAGCTTACAAACAGGGGGCGCGGGTACACCCCTCCACTTT. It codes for CASSLQTGGAGTPLHF.

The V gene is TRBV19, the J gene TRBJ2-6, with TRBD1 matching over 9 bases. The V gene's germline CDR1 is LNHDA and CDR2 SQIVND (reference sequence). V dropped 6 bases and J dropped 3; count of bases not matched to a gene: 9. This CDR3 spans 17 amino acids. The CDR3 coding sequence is TGTGCCAGTAGCCCCCCTGACAGGGGGTATGGGGCCAACGTCCTGACTTTC. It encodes CASSPPDRGYGANVLTF.

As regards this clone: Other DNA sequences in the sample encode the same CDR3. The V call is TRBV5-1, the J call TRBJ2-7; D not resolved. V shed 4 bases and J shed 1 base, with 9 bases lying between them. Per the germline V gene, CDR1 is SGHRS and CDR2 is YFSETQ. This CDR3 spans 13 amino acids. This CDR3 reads CASSPSSSYEQYF. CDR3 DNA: TGCGCCAGCAGCCCGTCCTCTTCCTACGAGCAGTACTTC.

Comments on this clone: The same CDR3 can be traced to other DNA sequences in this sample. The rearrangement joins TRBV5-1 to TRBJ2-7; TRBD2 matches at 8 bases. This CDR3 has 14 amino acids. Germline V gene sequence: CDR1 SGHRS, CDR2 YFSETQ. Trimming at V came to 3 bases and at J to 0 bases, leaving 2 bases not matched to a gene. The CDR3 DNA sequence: TGCGCCAGCAGCTCGGGGGGGAGCTCCTACGAGCAGTACTTC. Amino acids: CASSSGGSSYEQYF.